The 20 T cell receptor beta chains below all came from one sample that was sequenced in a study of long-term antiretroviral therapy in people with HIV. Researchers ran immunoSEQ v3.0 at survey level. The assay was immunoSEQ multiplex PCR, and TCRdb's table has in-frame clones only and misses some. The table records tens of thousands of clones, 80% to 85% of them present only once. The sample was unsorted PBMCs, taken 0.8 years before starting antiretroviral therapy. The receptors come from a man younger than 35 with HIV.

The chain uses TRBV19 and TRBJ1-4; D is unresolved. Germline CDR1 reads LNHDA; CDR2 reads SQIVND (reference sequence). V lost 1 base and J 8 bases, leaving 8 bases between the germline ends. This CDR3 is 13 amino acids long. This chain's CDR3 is CASSIGVYEKLFF. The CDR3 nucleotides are TGTGCCAGTAGTATAGGGGTTTACGAAAAACTGTTTTTT.

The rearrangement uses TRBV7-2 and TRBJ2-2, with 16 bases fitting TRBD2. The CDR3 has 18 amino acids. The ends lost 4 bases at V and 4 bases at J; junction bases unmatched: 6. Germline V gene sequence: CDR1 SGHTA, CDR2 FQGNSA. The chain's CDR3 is CASSWGLAGGPVTGELFF. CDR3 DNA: TGTGCCAGCAGCTGGGGACTAGCGGGAGGGCCGGTCACCGGGGAGCTGTTTTTT.

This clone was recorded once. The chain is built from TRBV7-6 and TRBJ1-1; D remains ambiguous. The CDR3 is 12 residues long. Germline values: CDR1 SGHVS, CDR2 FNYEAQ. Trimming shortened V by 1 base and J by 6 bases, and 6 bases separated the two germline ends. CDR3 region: CASSLVGSEAFF. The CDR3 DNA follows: TGTGCCAGCAGCTTAGTGGGATCTGAAGCTTTCTTT.

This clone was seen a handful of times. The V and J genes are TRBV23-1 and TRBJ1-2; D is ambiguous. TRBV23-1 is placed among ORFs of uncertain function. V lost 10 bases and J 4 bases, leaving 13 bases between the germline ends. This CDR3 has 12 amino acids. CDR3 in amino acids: CAIGPGGYGYTF. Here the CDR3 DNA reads TGCGCCATTGGCCCTGGAGGCTATGGCTACACCTTC.

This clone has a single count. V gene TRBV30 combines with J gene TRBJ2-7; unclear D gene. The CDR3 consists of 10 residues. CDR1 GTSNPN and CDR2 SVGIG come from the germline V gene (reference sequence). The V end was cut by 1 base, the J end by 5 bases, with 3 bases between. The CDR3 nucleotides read TGTGCCTGGAGTGACAACGAGCAGTACTTC. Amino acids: CAWSDNEQYF. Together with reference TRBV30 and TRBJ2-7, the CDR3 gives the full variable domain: SQTIHQWPATLVQPVGSPLSLECTVEGTSNPNLYWYRQAAGRGLQLLFYSVGIGQISSEVPQNLSASRPQDRQFILSSKKLLLSDSGFYLCAWSDNEQYFGPGTRLTVT.

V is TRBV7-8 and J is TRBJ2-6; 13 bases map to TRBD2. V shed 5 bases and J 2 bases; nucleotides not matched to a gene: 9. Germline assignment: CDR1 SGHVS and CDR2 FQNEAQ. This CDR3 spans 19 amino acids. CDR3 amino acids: CASSRAVLAGGPGANVLTF. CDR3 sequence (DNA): TGTGCCAGCAGCCGTGCAGTACTAGCGGGGGGGCCTGGGGCCAACGTCCTGACTTTC.

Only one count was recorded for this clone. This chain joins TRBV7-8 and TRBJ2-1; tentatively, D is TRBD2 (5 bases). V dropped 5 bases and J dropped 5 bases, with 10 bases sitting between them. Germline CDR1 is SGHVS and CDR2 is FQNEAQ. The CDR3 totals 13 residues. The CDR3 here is CASSPTRNNEQFF. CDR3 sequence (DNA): TGTGCCAGCAGCCCCACTAGAAACAATGAGCAGTTCTTC. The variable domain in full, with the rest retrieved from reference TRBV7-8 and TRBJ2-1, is GAGVSQSPRYKVAKRGQDVALRCDPISGHVSLFWYQQALGQGPEFLTYFQNEAQLDKSGLPSDRFFAERPEGSVSTLKIQRTQQEDSAVYLCASSPTRNNEQFFGPGTRLTVL.

The CDR3 spells CAISGGAQETQYF. The CDR3, as DNA: TGTGCCATCAGTGGGGGGGCCCAAGAGACCCAGTACTTC. V is TRBV10-3 and J is TRBJ2-5; the D call may be TRBD1 or TRBD2 (6 bases each). CDR1 and CDR2 from the germline V gene are ENHRY and SYGVKD. Trimming left V 4 bases short and J 1 base short, with 7 bases between. This CDR3 has 13 amino acids.

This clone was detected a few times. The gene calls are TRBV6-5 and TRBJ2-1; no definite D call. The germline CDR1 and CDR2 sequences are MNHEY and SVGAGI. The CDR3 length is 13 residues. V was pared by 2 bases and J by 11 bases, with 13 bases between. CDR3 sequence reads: CASSYVNSNKQFF. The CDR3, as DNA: TGTGCCAGCAGTTACGTCAACAGCAACAAGCAGTTCTTC.

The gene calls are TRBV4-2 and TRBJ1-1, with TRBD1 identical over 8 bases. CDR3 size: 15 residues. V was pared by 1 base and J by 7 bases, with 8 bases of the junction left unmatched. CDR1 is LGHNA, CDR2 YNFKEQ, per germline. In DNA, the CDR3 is TGTGCCAGCAGCCAAGGTCTGGGACAGGTGCTTGAAGCTTTCTTT. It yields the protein CASSQGLGQVLEAFF.

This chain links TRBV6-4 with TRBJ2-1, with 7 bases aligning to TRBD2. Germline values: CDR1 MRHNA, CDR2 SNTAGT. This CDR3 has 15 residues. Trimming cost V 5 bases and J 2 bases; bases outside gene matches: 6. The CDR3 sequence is CASSRLADTYNEQFF. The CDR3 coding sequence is TGTGCCAGCAGTCGTCTAGCGGATACCTACAATGAGCAGTTCTTC.

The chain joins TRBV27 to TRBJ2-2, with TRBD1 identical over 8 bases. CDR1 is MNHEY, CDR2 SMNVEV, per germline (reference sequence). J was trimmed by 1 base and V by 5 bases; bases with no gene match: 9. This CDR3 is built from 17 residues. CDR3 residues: CASSTLGQGWNTGELFF. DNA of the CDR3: TGTGCCAGCAGTACCCTAGGACAGGGCTGGAACACCGGGGAGCTGTTTTTT.

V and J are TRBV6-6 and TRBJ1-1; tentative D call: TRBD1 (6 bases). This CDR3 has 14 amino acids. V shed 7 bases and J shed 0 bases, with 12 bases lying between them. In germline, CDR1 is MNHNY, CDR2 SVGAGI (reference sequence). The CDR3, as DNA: TGTGCCAGCACACCGGACAGCCTGAACACTGAAGCTTTCTTT. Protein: CASTPDSLNTEAFF.

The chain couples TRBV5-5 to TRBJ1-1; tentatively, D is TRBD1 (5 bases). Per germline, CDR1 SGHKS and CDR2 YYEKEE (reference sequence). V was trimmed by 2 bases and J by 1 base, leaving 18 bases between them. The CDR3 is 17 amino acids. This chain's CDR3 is CASSLEYFGRANTEAFF. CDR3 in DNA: TGTGCCAGCAGCTTAGAATATTTCGGCAGGGCGAACACTGAAGCTTTCTTT.

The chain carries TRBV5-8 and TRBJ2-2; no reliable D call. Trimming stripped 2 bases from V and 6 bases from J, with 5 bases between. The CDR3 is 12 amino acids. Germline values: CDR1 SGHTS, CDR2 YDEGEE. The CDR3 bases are TGTGCCAGCAGCTTCGGGCCCGGGGAGCTGTTTTTT. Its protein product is CASSFGPGELFF.

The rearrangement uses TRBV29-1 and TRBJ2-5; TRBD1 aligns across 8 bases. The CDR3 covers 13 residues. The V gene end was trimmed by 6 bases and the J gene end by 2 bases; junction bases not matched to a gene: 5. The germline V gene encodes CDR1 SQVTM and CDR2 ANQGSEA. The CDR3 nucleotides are TGCAGCGTCCACAGGGGGAGGCAAGAGACCCAGTACTTC. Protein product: CSVHRGRQETQYF.

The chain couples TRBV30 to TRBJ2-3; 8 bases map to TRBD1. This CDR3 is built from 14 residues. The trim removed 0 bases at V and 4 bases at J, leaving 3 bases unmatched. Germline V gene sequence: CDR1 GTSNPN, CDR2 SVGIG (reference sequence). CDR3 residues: CAWSVQGAADTQYF. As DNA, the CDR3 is TGTGCCTGGAGTGTTCAGGGGGCGGCAGATACGCAGTATTTT.

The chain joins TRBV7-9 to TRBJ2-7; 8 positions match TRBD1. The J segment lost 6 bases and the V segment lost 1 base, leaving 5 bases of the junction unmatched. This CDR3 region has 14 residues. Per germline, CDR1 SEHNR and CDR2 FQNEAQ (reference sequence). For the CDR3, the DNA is TGTGCCAGCAGCTTAGGCCAGGGGGCGGTCGAGCAGTACTTC. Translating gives CASSLGQGAVEQYF. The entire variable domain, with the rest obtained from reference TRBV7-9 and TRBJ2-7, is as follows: DTGVSQNPRHKITKRGQNVTFRCDPISEHNRLYWYRQTLGQGPEFLTYFQNEAQLEKSRLLSDRFSAERPKGSFSTLEIQRTEQGDSAMYLCASSLGQGAVEQYFGPGTRLTVT.

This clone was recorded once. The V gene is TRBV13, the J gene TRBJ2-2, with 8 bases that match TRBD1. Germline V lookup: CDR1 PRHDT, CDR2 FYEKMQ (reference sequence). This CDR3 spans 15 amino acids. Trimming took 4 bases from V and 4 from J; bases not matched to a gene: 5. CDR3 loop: CASSSPGTGTGELFF. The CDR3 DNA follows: TGTGCCAGCAGCTCTCCCGGGACAGGCACCGGGGAGCTGTTTTTT.

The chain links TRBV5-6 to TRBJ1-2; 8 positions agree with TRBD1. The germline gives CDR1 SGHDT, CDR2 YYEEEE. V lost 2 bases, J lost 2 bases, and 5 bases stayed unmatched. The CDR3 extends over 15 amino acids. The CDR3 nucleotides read TGTGCCAGCAGCTTCGGGACAGGTTTCAACTATGGCTACACCTTC. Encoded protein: CASSFGTGFNYGYTF.